This entry lists 22 T cell receptor beta chains sequenced from one sample in a study of blood T cell repertoires in COVID-19. Profiled with immunoSEQ multiplex PCR; TCRdb holds only in-frame clones, not every one. The table has around 300,000 clones, around 90% seen once. Sample: peripheral blood. The receptors shown here come from a woman under 40 with COVID-19, enrolled during active disease.

The chain links TRBV6-2 or TRBV6-3 to TRBJ2-7, with 8 bases aligning to TRBD2. From germline, CDR1 is MNHEY and CDR2 SVGEGT. The V segment lost 5 bases and the J segment 0 bases; nucleotides outside the gene matches: 9. The CDR3 is made up of 16 amino acids. CDR3 DNA sequence: TGTGCCAGCAGTCCCGCCACTAGCGGACTCTCCTACGAGCAGTACTTC. It is translated as CASSPATSGLSYEQYF.

The chain carries TRBV6-5 and TRBJ1-2, with D possibly being TRBD1 (5 bases). Germline V gene lookup returns CDR1 MNHEY and CDR2 SVGAGI. V lost 2 bases and J lost 4, with 8 bases in between. CDR3 length: 13 residues. DNA for the CDR3: TGTGCCAGCAGTTACGGACAATTCTATGGCTACACCTTC. Its protein product is CASSYGQFYGYTF.

V gene TRBV10-3 combines with J gene TRBJ1-5; D uncertain. Germline CDR1 ENHRY, CDR2 SYGVKD. With 5 bases removed from V and 0 bases from J, the gap between germline ends came to 8 bases. CDR3 length: 14 residues. CDR3 in DNA: TGTGCCATCAGTCGACACGATAGCAATCAGCCCCAGCATTTT. Translation gives CAISRHDSNQPQHF.

The table lists this clone with a few counts. Additional DNA sequences in this sample encode the identical CDR3. This sequence joins TRBV10-3 and TRBJ2-1; D uncertain. Trimming stripped 11 bases from V and 8 bases from J, with 16 bases between. Germline V gene lookup returns CDR1 ENHRY and CDR2 SYGVKD. There are 12 residues in the CDR3. CDR3 in amino acids: CALSSGIDEQFF. For the CDR3, the DNA is TGTGCCCTCTCATCGGGTATCGATGAGCAGTTCTTC.

This chain connects TRBV2 to TRBJ1-2; 7 bases fit TRBD1. CDR1 SNHLY and CDR2 FYNNEI come from the germline V gene. The CDR3 length is 14 residues. The V and J ends lost 6 bases and 5 bases, in that order; junction bases with no gene match: 9. The chain's CDR3 is CASRGDSLTYGYTF. The CDR3 bases are TGTGCCAGCAGGGGGGACAGCCTTACTTATGGCTACACCTTC.

This chain joins TRBV4-2 and TRBJ2-7; 10 positions match TRBD2. This CDR3 comprises 15 residues. The V segment lost 2 bases and the J segment 3 bases; nucleotides outside the gene matches: 4. The germline CDR1 and CDR2 sequences are LGHNA and YNFKEQ. CDR3 amino acids: CASSQPGTSVYEQYF. CDR3 in DNA: TGTGCCAGCAGCCAACCGGGGACTAGCGTCTACGAGCAGTACTTC.

This chain links TRBV2 with TRBJ1-2; 8 nucleotides line up with TRBD1. The V gene's germline CDR1 is SNHLY and CDR2 FYNNEI. V shed 8 bases, J shed 6 bases, and the junction held 11 bases outside the gene matches. This CDR3 is built from 14 residues. The CDR3 coding sequence is TGTGCCAGCGGAGGAAGTCAGGGGGCGGATGGCTACACCTTC. Amino acid sequence: CASGGSQGADGYTF.

V is TRBV19 and J is TRBJ1-5; D call uncertain. Germline V CDR1 and CDR2: LNHDA, SQIVND (reference sequence). The CDR3 length is 16 residues. V lost 5 bases and J lost 0, with 14 bases in between. The CDR3 nucleotides read TGTGCCAGTAGTTCAGAGAGACAAATTAGCAATCAGCCCCAGCATTTT. Translated, it gives CASSSERQISNQPQHF.

This chain connects TRBV5-3 to TRBJ1-5; D perhaps matches TRBD1 (6 bases). TRBV5-3 is known as an ORF, though its function is uncertain. V was trimmed by 5 bases and J by 1 base, leaving 19 bases between them. This CDR3 comprises 17 residues. This CDR3 reads CARRQTSGERSNQPQHF. CDR3 coding DNA: TGTGCCAGAAGACAAACGTCAGGGGAGAGGAGCAATCAGCCCCAGCATTTT.

The chain is built from TRBV6-6 and TRBJ1-5, with D uncertain. Germline V gene data show CDR1 as MNHNY and CDR2 as SVGAGI (reference sequence). The V gene lost 0 bases and the J gene lost 8 bases, with 8 bases spanning the gap. The CDR3 runs to 13 residues. The CDR3 coding sequence is TGTGCCAGCAGTTACTCGAGTCCGGAGCCCCAGCATTTT. Protein sequence: CASSYSSPEPQHF.

This clone was observed a single time. The CDR3 is CAWSAGPYSGNTIYF. CDR3 DNA sequence: TGTGCCTGGAGCGCGGGGCCGTACTCTGGAAACACCATATATTTT. The V gene is TRBV30, the J gene TRBJ1-3; D is perhaps TRBD1 (5 bases). CDR3 length: 15 amino acids. Per the germline V gene, CDR1 is GTSNPN and CDR2 is SVGIG (reference sequence). Trimming removed 3 bases at V and 0 bases at J, with 12 bases between. Full variable domain (rest looked up from reference TRBV30 and TRBJ1-3): SQTIHQWPATLVQPVGSPLSLECTVEGTSNPNLYWYRQAAGRGLQLLFYSVGIGQISSEVPQNLSASRPQDRQFILSSKKLLLSDSGFYLCAWSAGPYSGNTIYFGEGSWLTVV.

CDR3 sequence reads: CATSSGSVTGELFF. CDR3 nucleotides: TGTGCCACCAGTTCCGGTTCGGTCACCGGGGAGCTGTTTTTT. The chain carries TRBV15 and TRBJ2-2; D gene uncertain. The germline V gene encodes CDR1 LNHNV and CDR2 YYDKDF (reference sequence). Trimming shortened V by 6 bases and J by 4 bases, and 12 bases separated the two germline ends. This CDR3 has 14 residues.

V usage is TRBV5-6 and J usage is TRBJ1-2; D may be TRBD1 (6 bases). The CDR3 totals 15 residues. The V end lost 2 bases, the J end lost 7 bases, and 18 bases lay between the germline ends. The germline V gene has CDR1 SGHDT and CDR2 YYEEEE. The CDR3 DNA follows: TGTGCCAGCAGCTTACGACAGGCGCTTTCGGGTGGCTACACCTTC. Amino acid sequence: CASSLRQALSGGYTF.

The chain joins TRBV6-6 to TRBJ2-3; a possible D gene is TRBD1 (5 bases). The CDR3 sequence is 13 residues long. Germline CDR1 reads MNHNY; CDR2 reads SVGAGI (reference sequence). The ends were cut back, 1 base at V and 4 bases at J, with 6 bases in the middle. The CDR3 nucleotides read TGTGCCAGCAGTTACTTAGGGGCAGATACGCAGTATTTT. This codes for CASSYLGADTQYF.

The genes are TRBV20-1 and TRBJ1-6; 7 bases line up with TRBD1. Trimming took 3 bases from V and 4 from J; bases not matched to a gene: 9. This CDR3 is built from 16 residues. CDR1 DFQATT and CDR2 SNEGSKA come from the germline V gene (reference sequence). CDR3 coding DNA: TGCAGTGCTAGTAAAGGGGGACAGTTTTATAATTCACCCCTCCACTTT. It encodes CSASKGGQFYNSPLHF.

Comment on this clone: This CDR3 is also generated by other DNA sequences in the sample. This chain uses TRBV19 with TRBJ1-1; D is uncertain. V gave up 1 base and J gave up 0 bases, with 6 bases separating them. The CDR3 totals 14 residues. Germline CDR1 and CDR2: LNHDA and SQIVND (reference sequence). The CDR3, as DNA: TGTGCCAGTAGTATAGGTGGCCTGAACACTGAAGCTTTCTTT. Translated: CASSIGGLNTEAFF.

V is TRBV29-1 and J is TRBJ2-5, with 11 bases fitting TRBD2. The V gene's germline CDR1 is SQVTM and CDR2 ANQGSEA. V shed 6 bases, J shed 2 bases, and the junction held 5 bases outside the gene matches. The CDR3 is 14 amino acids. The CDR3 DNA is TGCAGCGTGAGGGCTAGCGGGGGGCAAGAGACCCAGTACTTC. This gives the protein CSVRASGGQETQYF.

This chain joins TRBV28 and TRBJ2-5; D might be TRBD1 (6 bases). The CDR3 spans 14 residues. Between the trimmed V and J ends, which lost 6 bases and 5 bases, there was a span of 16 bases. Looked up from germline, CDR1 is MDHEN and CDR2 is SYDVKM. In DNA, the CDR3 is TGTGCCAGCAGATCCCAGGGGACCCGGGAGACCCAGTACTTC. Residues: CASRSQGTRETQYF.

The chain recombines TRBV6-5 with TRBJ1-4; the D is unclear. The germline V and J ends were trimmed by 2 bases and 13 bases, with 8 bases remaining between them. Germline CDR1 is MNHEY and CDR2 is SVGAGI. This CDR3 has 11 residues. Here the CDR3 reads CASSYAGSLFF. CDR3 DNA sequence: TGTGCCAGCAGTTACGCCGGGTCACTGTTTTTT.

This clone was found once. The V gene is TRBV9, the J gene TRBJ2-1, with TRBD1 matching 9 bases. This CDR3 has 15 amino acids. With V trimmed by 4 bases and J by 1 base, 3 bases remained unmatched. Germline lookup yields CDR1 SGDLS and CDR2 YYNGEE. The DNA of the CDR3 is TGTGCCAGCAGCCTCGACAGGGGGTCCTACAATGAGCAGTTCTTC. This gives the protein CASSLDRGSYNEQFF.

This chain joins TRBV7-9 and TRBJ2-2; no definite D call. This CDR3 has 16 residues. The V gene's germline CDR1 is SEHNR and CDR2 FQNEAQ (reference sequence). The V end lost 5 bases, the J end lost 0 bases, and 13 bases lay between the germline ends. Here the CDR3 reads CASSGVADTNTGELFF. CDR3 bases: TGTGCCAGCAGCGGAGTCGCGGATACGAACACCGGGGAGCTGTTTTTT. Variable domain in full (rest from reference TRBV7-9 and TRBJ2-2): DTGVSQNPRHKITKRGQNVTFRCDPISEHNRLYWYRQTLGQGPEFLTYFQNEAQLEKSRLLSDRFSAERPKGSFSTLEIQRTEQGDSAMYLCASSGVADTNTGELFFGEGSRLTVL.

The chain employs TRBV5-1 and TRBJ1-5; D is undetermined. Germline loops: CDR1 SGHRS, CDR2 YFSETQ. This CDR3 spans 15 amino acids. V shed 3 bases and J shed 1 base, with 11 bases lying between them. The chain's CDR3 is CASSYGGMSNQPQHF. CDR3 DNA sequence: TGCGCCAGCAGCTATGGAGGGATGAGCAATCAGCCCCAGCATTTT.